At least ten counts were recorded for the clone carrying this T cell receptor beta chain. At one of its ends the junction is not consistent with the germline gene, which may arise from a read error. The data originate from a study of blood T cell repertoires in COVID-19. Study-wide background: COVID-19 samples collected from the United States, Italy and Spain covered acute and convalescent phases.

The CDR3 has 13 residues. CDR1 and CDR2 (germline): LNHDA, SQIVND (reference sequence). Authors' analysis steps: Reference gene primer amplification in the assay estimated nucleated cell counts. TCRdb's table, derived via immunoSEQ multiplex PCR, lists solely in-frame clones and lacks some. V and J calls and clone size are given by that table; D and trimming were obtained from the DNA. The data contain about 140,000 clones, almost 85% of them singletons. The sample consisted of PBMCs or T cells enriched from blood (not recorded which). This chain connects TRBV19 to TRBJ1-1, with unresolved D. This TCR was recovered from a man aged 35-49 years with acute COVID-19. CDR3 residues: CASSRTRGSQEIF. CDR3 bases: TGTGCCAGTAGTAGAACCCGCGGGTCCCAAGAGATTTTT.